These T cell receptor beta chains were read from a single sample in a study of blood T cell repertoires in COVID-19. Profiling relied on immunoSEQ multiplex PCR, and the TCRdb table lists in-frame clones only, not all of them. Of under 250,000 clones in the sample, approximately 86% were seen once. Sequenced material: peripheral blood. The receptors were sampled from an older woman who had recovered from COVID-19. The CDR3 runs from the conserved cysteine through the conserved F or W. The D gene is left open where the match is weak. The size field is filled for only some rows; it gives once, few, many or a size class.

>TRBV9|-|TRBJ2-7|TRBD2
TGTGCCAGCAGCGTAGGGGGACTAGCGGACACCGCAACTAAGCCGTACTTC
CASSVGGLADTATKPYF
>TRBV7-9|few|TRBJ1-2|TRBD1
TGTGCCAGCAGCTTATTGGGACAGCCCGGGTATGGCTACACCTTC
CASSLLGQPGYGYTF
>TRBV6-2/TRBV6-3|-|TRBJ1-1|-
TGTGCCAGCAGTCAATACCAGGGTAACACTGAAGCTTTCTTT
CASSQYQGNTEAFF
>TRBV10-3|-|TRBJ1-1|TRBD1
TGTGCCATCAGTGAGACGGGACAGGGTTACACTGAAGCTTTCTTT
CAISETGQGYTEAFF
>TRBV6-5|-|TRBJ2-7|TRBD2
TGTGCCAGCAGTTCCCCGGGGGGGGCGTACGAGCAGTACTTC
CASSSPGGAYEQYF
>TRBV27|-|TRBJ1-5|-
TGTGCCAGCAGTTTCGGTACGGGGGGGGATCAGCCCCAGCATTTT
CASSFGTGGDQPQHF
>TRBV27|-|TRBJ2-7|-
TGTGCCAGCAGTTTAGGAGGGCTGAGGGAGCAGTACTTC
CASSLGGLREQYF
>TRBV24-1|-|TRBJ2-5|TRBD1
TGTGCCACCGCAATAGGGACAGGCAAAGGGGAGACCCAGTACTTC
CATAIGTGKGETQYF
>TRBV2|-|TRBJ1-6|TRBD1
TGTGCCAGCAGTGGCGACAGGGGGATCGCCTATAATTCACCCCTCCACTTT
CASSGDRGIAYNSPLHF
>TRBV3-1/TRBV3-2|-|TRBJ2-3|-
TGTGCCAGCAGCCAAGAGTGGAGATCTAGCACAGATACGCAGTATTTT
CASSQEWRSSTDTQYF
>TRBV7-6|-|TRBJ1-1|TRBD1
TGTGCCAGCAGCTCAGTGACAGGGGATTTAAAAAATCCTGCGAACACTGAAGCTTTCTTT
CASSSVTGDLKNPANTEAFF
>TRBV7-7|-|TRBJ2-2|-
TGTGCTAGCAGCTCTAGGACAGGGAGGGCCACCGGGGAGCTGTTTTTT
CASSSRTGRATGELFF
>TRBV18|-|TRBJ2-7|-
TGTGCCAGCTCACCACACATCTACGAGCAGTACTTC
CASSPHIYEQYF